These 17 T cell receptor beta chains were sequenced from one sample in a study of T cell responses to AZD1222 COVID-19 vaccine. Sequenced by immunoSEQ multiplex PCR; TCRdb stores in-frame clones only, minus some. Seen here are roughly 170,000 clones, 91% observed once, and the top ten hold around 2%. Sequencing was performed on peripheral blood, taken on day 0 of AZD1222 vaccination. Source of these receptors: an adult in good health.

The V and J genes are TRBV3-1 (or the pseudogene TRBV3-2) and TRBJ2-2, with 8 bases lining up with TRBD1. From germline, CDR1 is LGHDT and CDR2 YNNKEL (reference sequence). Trimming at V came to 5 bases and at J to 4 bases, leaving 9 bases not matched to a gene. This CDR3 comprises 16 residues. This chain's CDR3 is CASSTRTGPGTGELFF. CDR3 DNA sequence: TGTGCCAGCAGCACCCGGACAGGGCCGGGCACCGGGGAGCTGTTTTTT.

The chain employs TRBV5-1 and TRBJ1-4, with D unresolved. The length of the CDR3 is 13 residues. Trimming stripped 5 bases from V and 8 bases from J, with 13 bases between. Germline CDR1 reads SGHRS; CDR2 reads YFSETQ. CDR3 region: CASRADGREKLFF. CDR3 DNA sequence: TGCGCCAGCAGGGCGGACGGGCGGGAAAAACTGTTTTTT.

The V and J genes are TRBV6-5 and TRBJ1-1, with D unresolved. The CDR3 is 14 amino acids. CDR1 and CDR2 (germline): MNHEY, SVGAGI. V dropped 3 bases and J dropped 3 bases, with 11 bases sitting between them. The CDR3 nucleotides are TGTGCCAGCAGTTATGTAGGGAAGGACACTGAAGCTTTCTTT. It translates to CASSYVGKDTEAFF.

The V and J genes are TRBV30 and TRBJ1-6; no definite D call. Germline CDR1 reads GTSNPN; CDR2 reads SVGIG (reference sequence). Trimming took off 1 base at V and 5 bases at J, with 12 bases between the two ends. There are 15 residues in the CDR3. CDR3 nucleotides: TGTGCCTGGAGTGCCACCAAAGACAATAATTCACCCCTCCACTTT. Translating gives CAWSATKDNNSPLHF.

J is TRBJ2-5 and V is TRBV10-3; D not certain. Germline V CDR1 and CDR2: ENHRY, SYGVKD. Deletions cut 3 bases from V and 5 bases from J, with 13 bases between. There are 14 residues in the CDR3. CDR3 in DNA: TGTGCCATCAGTGACCGCTCGAACCGGGAGACCCAGTACTTC. It codes for CAISDRSNRETQYF.

This chain joins TRBV10-3 and TRBJ2-7; TRBD2 agrees at 10 bases. The CDR3 runs to 13 residues. After removal of 8 bases from V and 7 bases from J, the junction contained 8 bases not matched to a gene. The germline CDR1 and CDR2 sequences are ENHRY and SYGVKD. The CDR3 loop reads CAILASGSSEQYF. CDR3 sequence (DNA): TGTGCCATCTTGGCTAGCGGGAGCTCGGAGCAGTACTTC.

V and J are TRBV28 and TRBJ2-7, with a possible D match to TRBD2 (6 bases). Per germline, CDR1 MDHEN and CDR2 SYDVKM. The CDR3 sequence is 12 residues long. With 6 bases removed from V and 4 bases from J, the gap between germline ends came to 10 bases. CDR3 amino acids: CASSPRGYEQYF. The CDR3 nucleotides read TGTGCCAGCAGCCCCCGGGGGTACGAGCAGTACTTC.

This rearrangement joins TRBV9 to TRBJ1-6; TRBD1 might be the D (6 bases). In germline, CDR1 is SGDLS, CDR2 YYNGEE. With 2 bases removed from V and 9 bases from J, the gap between germline ends came to 9 bases. The CDR3 length is 13 residues. The CDR3 spells CASSVKQGSPLHF. In DNA form, the CDR3 reads TGTGCCAGCAGCGTTAAACAGGGTTCACCCCTCCACTTT.

The chain has TRBV5-1 and TRBJ2-3; D gene uncertain. The germline V gene has CDR1 SGHRS and CDR2 YFSETQ. This CDR3 is built from 15 residues. Trimming cost V 0 bases and J 6 bases, with 14 bases left between them. CDR3 sequence (DNA): TGCGCCAGCAGCTTGGGACACCAATTGATGGATACGCAGTATTTT. Translation: CASSLGHQLMDTQYF.

The genes are TRBV5-4 and TRBJ1-3; possible D gene TRBD1, 5 bases. Germline V gene lookup returns CDR1 SGHNT and CDR2 YYREEE (reference sequence). V was cut by 1 base and J by 0 bases, with 11 bases left in between. This CDR3 spans 16 amino acids. In nucleotides, the CDR3 is TGTGCCAGCAGCTTGAACGGGGGGTTCTCTGGAAACACCATATATTTT. Encoded protein: CASSLNGGFSGNTIYF.

The CDR3 loop reads CASINKAGTGLTEAFF. The CDR3 nucleotides are TGTGCCAGCATTAATAAGGCCGGGACAGGGCTCACTGAAGCTTTCTTT. The gene calls are TRBV27 and TRBJ1-1, with TRBD1 matching 9 bases. V gave up 7 bases and J gave up 4 bases; unmatched junction bases: 13. Germline V CDR1 and CDR2: MNHEY, SMNVEV (reference sequence). The CDR3 has 16 residues.

The gene calls are TRBV14 and TRBJ2-5; 12 bases are shared with TRBD2. J gave up 4 bases and V 1 base, and 1 base lay outside the gene matches. The CDR3 is 15 residues long. CDR1 SGHDN and CDR2 FVKESK come from the germline V gene. Here the CDR3 DNA reads TGTGCCAGCAGCCAAGGACTAGCGGGAGTAGAGACCCAGTACTTC. Its translation: CASSQGLAGVETQYF.

This rearrangement joins TRBV11-3 to TRBJ1-1, with D possibly TRBD1 on 5 matching bases. Germline lookup yields CDR1 SGHNT and CDR2 YENEEA. V was cut by 3 bases and J by 6 bases, with 11 bases left in between. CDR3 length: 13 amino acids. This CDR3 reads CASSFGGMAEAFF. DNA of the CDR3: TGTGCCAGCAGCTTCGGGGGGATGGCTGAAGCTTTCTTT.

The chain recombines TRBV4-3 with TRBJ2-3; 7 positions agree with TRBD2. With 4 bases clipped from V and 3 bases from J, the junction kept 7 bases outside the gene matches. The germline gives CDR1 LGHNA, CDR2 YSLEER. This CDR3 has 15 residues. As DNA, the CDR3 is TGCGCCAGCAGCCCCGGGGGTAGCGGGACAGATACGCAGTATTTT. Translating it yields CASSPGGSGTDTQYF.

The CDR3 DNA reads as TGTGCCAGCAGTTTACAGGGAGAAGGGACTGAAGCTTTCTTT. Its protein is CASSLQGEGTEAFF. V and J are TRBV28 and TRBJ1-1; tentative D call: TRBD1 (5 bases). This CDR3 has 14 residues. The germline V gene has CDR1 MDHEN and CDR2 SYDVKM. The germline V and J ends were trimmed by 2 bases and 5 bases, with 12 bases remaining between them.

The V and J genes are TRBV13 and TRBJ2-7, with 9 positions matching TRBD1. J lost 5 bases, V lost 7 bases, and 6 bases had no gene match. The CDR3 spans 13 residues. CDR1 PRHDT and CDR2 FYEKMQ come from the germline V gene (reference sequence). The CDR3 DNA is TGTGCCAGCAAAAGGACAGGGGCTAACGAGCAGTACTTC. Amino acids: CASKRTGANEQYF. Full variable domain (missing parts from reference TRBV13 and TRBJ2-7): AAGVIQSPRHLIKEKRETATLKCYPIPRHDTVYWYQQGPGQDPQFLISFYEKMQSDKGSIPDRFSAQQFSDYHSELNMSSLELGDSALYFCASKRTGANEQYFGPGTRLTVT.

V gene TRBV19 combines with J gene TRBJ1-5; D is ambiguous. Trimming stripped 5 bases from V and 6 bases from J, with 8 bases between. The V gene's germline CDR1 is LNHDA and CDR2 SQIVND (reference sequence). This CDR3 spans 12 amino acids. The CDR3 nucleotides are TGTGCCAGTAGTGCTAAGGGTCAGCCCCAGCATTTT. This encodes CASSAKGQPQHF.